Following are 8 T cell receptor beta chains from one sample sequenced in a study of glioma-infiltrating T cells after dendritic cell vaccination (dated by TCRdb to the mid-2010s). The library came from the immunoSEQ multiplex PCR assay. This is the immuneACCESS table as TCRdb keeps it, with only in-frame sequences that have V and J called. A part of the clones is gone; compared with another copy, unresolved V genes explain less than half, and the rest is unexplained. Here the sample has fewer than 75,000 clones; 81% occur a single time. Jointly, the top ten make up 7% to 9.5% of the sample. Specimen: blood, collected before dendritic cell vaccination. The source of these receptors is a human donor with glioblastoma.

The CDR3 DNA is TGTGCCAGCAGTGATCCTCGGTCCGATGGCTACACCTTC. This sequence encodes CASSDPRSDGYTF. The chain links TRBV25-1 to TRBJ1-2; D remains unclear. Germline V gene lookup returns CDR1 MGHDK and CDR2 SYGVNS. Trimming pared 3 bases from V and 6 bases from J, leaving 11 bases between. This CDR3 is 13 amino acids long.

The chain has TRBV11-3 and TRBJ2-7; no firm D call. Germline V gives CDR1 SGHNT, CDR2 YENEEA. There are 13 residues in the CDR3. V lost 0 bases to trimming and J lost 0 bases, with 3 bases between them. The CDR3 loop reads CASSLDGSYEQYF. DNA of the CDR3: TGTGCCAGCAGCTTAGACGGCTCCTACGAGCAGTACTTC.

In DNA, the CDR3 is TGTGCCAGCAGCTTAGAGACGGACAAACGGGAGCTGTTTTTT. Its protein is CASSLETDKRELFF. This chain links TRBV7-2 with TRBJ2-2; D may be TRBD1 (5 bases). Germline V CDR1 and CDR2: SGHTA, FQGNSA. CDR3 size: 14 residues. Trimming took off 1 base at V and 9 bases at J, with 12 bases between the two ends. Full variable domain (remainder filled in from reference TRBV7-2 and TRBJ2-2): GAGVSQSPSNKVTEKGKDVELRCDPISGHTALYWYRQSLGQGLEFLIYFQGNSAPDKSGLPSDRFSAERTGGSVSTLTIQRTQQEDSAVYLCASSLETDKRELFFGEGSRLTVL.

This chain joins TRBV6-5 and TRBJ2-5; D possibly corresponds to TRBD2 (6 bases). Germline-derived CDR1 and CDR2 are MNHEY and SVGAGI. V dropped 5 bases and J dropped 0 bases, with 10 bases sitting between them. The CDR3 runs 14 residues. CDR3 in DNA: TGTGCCAGCAGTCGAACTAGCTACCAAGAGACCCAGTACTTC. It codes for CASSRTSYQETQYF.

The V gene is TRBV5-4, the J gene TRBJ1-3, with TRBD1 identical over 8 bases. J gave up 4 bases and V 0 bases, and 3 bases lay outside the gene matches. Germline V CDR1 and CDR2: SGHNT, YYREEE (reference sequence). The CDR3 length is 15 residues. The CDR3 DNA follows: TGTGCCAGCAGCTTGGAGCAGGGGGCGGGAAACACCATATATTTT. It specifies CASSLEQGAGNTIYF.

The chain uses TRBV10-3 and TRBJ2-2; a weak D match, TRBD2 (5 bases). The CDR3 is 14 residues long. V lost 10 bases, J lost 4 bases, and 16 bases lay in between. Germline V gives CDR1 ENHRY, CDR2 SYGVKD. CDR3 sequence: CATRISGSTGELFF. The CDR3 DNA sequence: TGTGCCACACGGATATCGGGGTCCACCGGGGAGCTGTTTTTT.

This chain links TRBV5-1 with TRBJ1-1; no reliable D call. Deletions cut 5 bases from V and 1 base from J, with 12 bases between. The CDR3 has 14 amino acids. CDR1 is SGHRS, CDR2 YFSETQ, per germline. The CDR3: CASSYDLRNTEAFF. Here the CDR3 DNA reads TGCGCCAGCAGTTATGACTTACGGAACACTGAAGCTTTCTTT.

This clone was recorded a few times. V gene TRBV10-3 combines with J gene TRBJ2-3, with 12 bases that match TRBD2. Germline V gives CDR1 ENHRY, CDR2 SYGVKD. This CDR3 region has 17 residues. Trimming cost V 6 bases and J 5 bases; bases outside gene matches: 12. For the CDR3, the DNA is TGTGCCATCAGCCTAGCGGGGGGGCCTCGAAGAGGAGATACGCAGTATTTT. It yields the protein CAISLAGGPRRGDTQYF.